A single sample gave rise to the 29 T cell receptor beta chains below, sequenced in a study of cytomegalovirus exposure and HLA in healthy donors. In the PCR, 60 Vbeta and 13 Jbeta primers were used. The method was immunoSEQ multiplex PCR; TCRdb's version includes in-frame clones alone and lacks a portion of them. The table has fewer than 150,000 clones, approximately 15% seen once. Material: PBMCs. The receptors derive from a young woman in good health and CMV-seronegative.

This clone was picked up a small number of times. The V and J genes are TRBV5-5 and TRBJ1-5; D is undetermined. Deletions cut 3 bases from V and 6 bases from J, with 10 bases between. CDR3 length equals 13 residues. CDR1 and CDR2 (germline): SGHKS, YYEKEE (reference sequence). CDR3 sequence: CASSSLCRQPQHF. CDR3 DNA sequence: TGTGCCAGCAGCTCTCTTTGTCGTCAGCCCCAGCATTTT.

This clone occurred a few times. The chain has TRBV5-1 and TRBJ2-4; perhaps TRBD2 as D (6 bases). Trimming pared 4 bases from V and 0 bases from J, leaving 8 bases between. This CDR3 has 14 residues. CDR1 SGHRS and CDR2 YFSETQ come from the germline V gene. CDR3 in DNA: TGCGCCAGCAGCCCGGGACTAGCCAAAAACATTCAGTACTTC. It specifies CASSPGLAKNIQYF.

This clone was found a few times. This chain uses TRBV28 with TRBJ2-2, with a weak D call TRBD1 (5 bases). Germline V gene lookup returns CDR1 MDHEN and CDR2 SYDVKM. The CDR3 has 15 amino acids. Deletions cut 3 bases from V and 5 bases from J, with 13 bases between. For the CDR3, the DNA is TGTGCCAGCAGTTTTGGGGCAGTAAGGACCGGGGAGCTGTTTTTT. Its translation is CASSFGAVRTGELFF. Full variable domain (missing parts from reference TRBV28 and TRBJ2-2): DVKVTQSSRYLVKRTGEKVFLECVQDMDHENMFWYRQDPGLGLRLIYFSYDVKMKEKGDIPEGYSVSREKKERFSLILESASTNQTSMYLCASSFGAVRTGELFFGEGSRLTVL.

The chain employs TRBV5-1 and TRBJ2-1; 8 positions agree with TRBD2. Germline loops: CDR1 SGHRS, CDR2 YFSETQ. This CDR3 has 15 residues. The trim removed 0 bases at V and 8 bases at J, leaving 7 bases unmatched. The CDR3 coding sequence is TGCGCCAGCAGCTTGGGTGTTCGGGGGGGGGATGAGCAGTTCTTC. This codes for CASSLGVRGGDEQFF. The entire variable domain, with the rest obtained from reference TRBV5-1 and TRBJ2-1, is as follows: KAGVTQTPRYLIKTRGQQVTLSCSPISGHRSVSWYQQTPGQGLQFLFEYFSETQRNKGNFPGRFSGRQFSNSRSEMNVSTLELGDSALYLCASSLGVRGGDEQFFGPGTRLTVL.

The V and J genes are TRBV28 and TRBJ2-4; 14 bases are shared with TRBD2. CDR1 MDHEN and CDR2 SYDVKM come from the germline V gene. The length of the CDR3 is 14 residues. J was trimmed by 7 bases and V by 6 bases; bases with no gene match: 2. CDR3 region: CASRTSGRGNIQYF. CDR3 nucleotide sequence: TGTGCCAGCAGGACTAGCGGGAGGGGGAACATTCAGTACTTC.

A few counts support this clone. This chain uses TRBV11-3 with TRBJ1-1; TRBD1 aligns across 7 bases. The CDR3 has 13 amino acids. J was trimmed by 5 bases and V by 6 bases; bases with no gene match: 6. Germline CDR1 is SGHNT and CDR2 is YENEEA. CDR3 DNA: TGTGCCAGCAGTTACAGGGGAGAGACTGAAGCTTTCTTT. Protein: CASSYRGETEAFF.

Here the CDR3 DNA reads TGCGCCAGCAGCCACCCTCAAACCGGGACTAGCGGGTACGAGCAGTACTTC. As protein: CASSHPQTGTSGYEQYF. The V call is TRBV4-1, the J call TRBJ2-7; 12 bases are a match to TRBD2. The CDR3 has 17 residues. Germline V gives CDR1 MGHRA, CDR2 YSYEKL. The V segment lost 3 bases and the J segment 4 bases; nucleotides outside the gene matches: 10.

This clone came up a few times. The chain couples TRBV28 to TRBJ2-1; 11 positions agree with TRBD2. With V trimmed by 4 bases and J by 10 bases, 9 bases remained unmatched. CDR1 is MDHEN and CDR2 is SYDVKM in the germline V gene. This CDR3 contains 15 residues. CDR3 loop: CASSSTSGVLYEQFF. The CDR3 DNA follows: TGTGCCAGCAGTTCGACTAGCGGGGTTCTATACGAGCAGTTCTTC.

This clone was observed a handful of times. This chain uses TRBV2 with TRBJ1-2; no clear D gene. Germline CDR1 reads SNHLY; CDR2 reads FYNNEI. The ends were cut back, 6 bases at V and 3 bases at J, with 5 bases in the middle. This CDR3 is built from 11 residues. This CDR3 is CASREDYGYTF. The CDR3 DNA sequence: TGTGCCAGCAGGGAGGACTATGGCTACACCTTC.

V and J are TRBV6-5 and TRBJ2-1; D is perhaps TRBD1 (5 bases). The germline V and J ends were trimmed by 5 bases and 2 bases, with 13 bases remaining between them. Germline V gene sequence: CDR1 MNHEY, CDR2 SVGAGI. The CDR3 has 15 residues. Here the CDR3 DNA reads TGTGCCAGCAGTCATCAGACAGTCCCCTACAATGAGCAGTTCTTC. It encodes CASSHQTVPYNEQFF.

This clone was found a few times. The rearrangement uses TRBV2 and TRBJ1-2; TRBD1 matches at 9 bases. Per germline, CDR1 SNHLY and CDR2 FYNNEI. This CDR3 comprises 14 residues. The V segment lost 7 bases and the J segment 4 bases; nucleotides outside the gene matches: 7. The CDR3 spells CASTQTGGGYGYTF. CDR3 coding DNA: TGTGCCAGCACCCAGACAGGGGGAGGCTATGGCTACACCTTC.

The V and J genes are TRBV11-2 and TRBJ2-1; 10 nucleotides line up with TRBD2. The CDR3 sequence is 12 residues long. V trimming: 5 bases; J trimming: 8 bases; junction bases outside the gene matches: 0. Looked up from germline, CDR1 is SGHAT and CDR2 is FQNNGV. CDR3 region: CASSLAGDEQFF. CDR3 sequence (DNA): TGTGCCAGCAGCCTAGCGGGAGATGAGCAGTTCTTC.

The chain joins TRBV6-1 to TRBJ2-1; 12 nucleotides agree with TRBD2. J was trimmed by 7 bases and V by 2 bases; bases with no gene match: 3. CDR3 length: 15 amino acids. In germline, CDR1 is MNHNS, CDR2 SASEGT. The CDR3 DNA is TGTGCCAGCAGTGAACTAGCGGGAGGGCTTAATGAGCAGTTCTTC. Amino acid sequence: CASSELAGGLNEQFF.

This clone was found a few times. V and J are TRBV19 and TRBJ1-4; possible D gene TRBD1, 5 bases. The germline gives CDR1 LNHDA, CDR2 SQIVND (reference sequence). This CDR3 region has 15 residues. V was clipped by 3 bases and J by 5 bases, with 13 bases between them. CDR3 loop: CASSMWGSNNEKLFF. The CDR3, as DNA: TGTGCCAGTAGTATGTGGGGCAGCAACAATGAAAAACTGTTTTTT.

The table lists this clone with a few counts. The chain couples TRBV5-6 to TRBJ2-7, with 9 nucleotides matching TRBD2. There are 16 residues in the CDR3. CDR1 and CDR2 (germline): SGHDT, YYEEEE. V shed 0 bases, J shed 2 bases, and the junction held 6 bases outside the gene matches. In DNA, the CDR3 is TGTGCCAGCAGCTTGGCTGGACTAGCGATGACCTACGAGCAGTACTTC. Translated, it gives CASSLAGLAMTYEQYF.

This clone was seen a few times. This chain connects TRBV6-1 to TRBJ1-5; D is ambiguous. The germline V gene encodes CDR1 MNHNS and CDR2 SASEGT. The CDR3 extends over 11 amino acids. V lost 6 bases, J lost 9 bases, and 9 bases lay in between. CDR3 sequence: CASRGDLPQHF. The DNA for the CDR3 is TGTGCCAGCAGGGGAGATTTGCCCCAGCATTTT.

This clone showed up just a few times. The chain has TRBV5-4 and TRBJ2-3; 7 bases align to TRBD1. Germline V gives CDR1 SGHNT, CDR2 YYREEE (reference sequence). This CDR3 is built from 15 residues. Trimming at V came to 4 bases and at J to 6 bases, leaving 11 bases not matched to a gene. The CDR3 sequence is CASSQQGIPLDTQYF. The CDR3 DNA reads TGTGCCAGCAGCCAACAGGGGATCCCTCTGGATACGCAGTATTTT. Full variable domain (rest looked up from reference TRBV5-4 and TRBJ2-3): ETGVTQSPTHLIKTRGQQVTLRCSSQSGHNTVSWYQQALGQGPQFIFQYYREEENGRGNFPPRFSGLQFPNYSSELNVNALELDDSALYLCASSQQGIPLDTQYFGPGTRLTVL.

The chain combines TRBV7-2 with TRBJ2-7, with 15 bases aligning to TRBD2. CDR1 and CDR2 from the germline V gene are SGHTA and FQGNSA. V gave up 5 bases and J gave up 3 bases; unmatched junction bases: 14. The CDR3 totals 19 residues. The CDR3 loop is CASSHPGLAGGPSRYEQYF. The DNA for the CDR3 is TGTGCCAGCAGCCACCCAGGACTAGCGGGGGGGCCGAGTCGCTACGAGCAGTACTTC.

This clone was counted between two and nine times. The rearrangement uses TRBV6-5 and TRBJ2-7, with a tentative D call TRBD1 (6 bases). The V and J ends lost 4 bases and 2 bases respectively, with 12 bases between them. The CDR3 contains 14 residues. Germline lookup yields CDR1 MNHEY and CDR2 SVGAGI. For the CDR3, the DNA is TGTGCCAGCAGTTTCTCGACAGGTCCCTACGAGCAGTACTTC. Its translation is CASSFSTGPYEQYF.

This CDR3 is CASRDGDSGYTF. The CDR3 region has the DNA TGCGCCAGCAGAGACGGGGACTCAGGCTACACCTTC. V usage is TRBV10-2 and J usage is TRBJ1-2; tentative D call: TRBD1 (5 bases). CDR1 WSHSY and CDR2 SAAADI come from the germline V gene. The CDR3 is 12 amino acids. V was cut by 6 bases and J by 8 bases, with 13 bases left in between.

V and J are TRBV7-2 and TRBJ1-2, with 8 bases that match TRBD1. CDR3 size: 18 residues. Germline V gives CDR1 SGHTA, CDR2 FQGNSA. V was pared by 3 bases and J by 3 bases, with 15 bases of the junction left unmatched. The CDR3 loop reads CASSFRTGRIFEYYGYTF. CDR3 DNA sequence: TGTGCCAGCAGCTTTAGGACAGGGCGAATCTTTGAGTACTATGGCTACACCTTC.

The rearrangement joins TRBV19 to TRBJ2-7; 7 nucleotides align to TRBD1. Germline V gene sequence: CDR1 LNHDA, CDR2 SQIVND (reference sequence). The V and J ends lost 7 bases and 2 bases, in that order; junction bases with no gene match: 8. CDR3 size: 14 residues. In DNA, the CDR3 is TGTGCCAGTACCCCGGCAGGGGGAACCTACGAGCAGTACTTC. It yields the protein CASTPAGGTYEQYF. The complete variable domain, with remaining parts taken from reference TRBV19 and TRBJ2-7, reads DGGITQSPKYLFRKEGQNVTLSCEQNLNHDAMYWYRQDPGQGLRLIYYSQIVNDFQKGDIAEGYSVSREKKESFPLTVTSAQKNPTAFYLCASTPAGGTYEQYFGPGTRLTVT.

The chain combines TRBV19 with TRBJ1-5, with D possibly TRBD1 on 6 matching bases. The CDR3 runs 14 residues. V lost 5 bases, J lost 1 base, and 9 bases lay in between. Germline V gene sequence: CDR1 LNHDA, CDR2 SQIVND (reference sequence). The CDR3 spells CASSGGVSNQPQHF. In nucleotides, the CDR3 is TGTGCCAGTAGTGGGGGCGTCAGCAATCAGCCCCAGCATTTT.

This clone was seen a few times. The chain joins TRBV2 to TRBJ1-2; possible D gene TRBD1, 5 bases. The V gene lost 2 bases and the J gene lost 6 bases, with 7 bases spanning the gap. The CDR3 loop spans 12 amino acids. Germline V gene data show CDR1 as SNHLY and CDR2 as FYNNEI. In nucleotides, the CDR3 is TGTGCCAGCAGTGAAAGGGGAAATGGCTACACCTTC. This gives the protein CASSERGNGYTF.

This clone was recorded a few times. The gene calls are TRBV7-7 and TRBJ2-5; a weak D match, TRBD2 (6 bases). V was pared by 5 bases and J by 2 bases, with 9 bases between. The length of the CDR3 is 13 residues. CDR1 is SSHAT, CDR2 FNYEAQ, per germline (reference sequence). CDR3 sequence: CASSGGLQETQYF. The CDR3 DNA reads TGTGCCAGCAGCGGAGGACTACAAGAGACCCAGTACTTC.

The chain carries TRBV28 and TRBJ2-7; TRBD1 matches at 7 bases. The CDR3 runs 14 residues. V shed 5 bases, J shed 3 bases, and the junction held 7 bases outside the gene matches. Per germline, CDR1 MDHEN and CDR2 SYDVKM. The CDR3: CASSPPGQYYEQYF. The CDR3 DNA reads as TGTGCCAGCAGTCCCCCGGGACAGTACTACGAGCAGTACTTC.

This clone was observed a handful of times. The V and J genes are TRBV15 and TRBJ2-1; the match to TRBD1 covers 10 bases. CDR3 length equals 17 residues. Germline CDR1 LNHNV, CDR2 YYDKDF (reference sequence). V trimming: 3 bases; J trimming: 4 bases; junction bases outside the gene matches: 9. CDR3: CATSRESTGGRYNEQFF. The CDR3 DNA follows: TGTGCCACCAGCAGGGAATCGACAGGGGGCCGTTACAATGAGCAGTTCTTC.

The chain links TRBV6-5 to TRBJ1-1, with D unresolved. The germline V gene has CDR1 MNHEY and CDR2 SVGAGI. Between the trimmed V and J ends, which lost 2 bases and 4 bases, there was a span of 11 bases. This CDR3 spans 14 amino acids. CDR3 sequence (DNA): TGTGCCAGCAGTTACCCCGGACTCGCCACTGAAGCTTTCTTT. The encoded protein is CASSYPGLATEAFF.

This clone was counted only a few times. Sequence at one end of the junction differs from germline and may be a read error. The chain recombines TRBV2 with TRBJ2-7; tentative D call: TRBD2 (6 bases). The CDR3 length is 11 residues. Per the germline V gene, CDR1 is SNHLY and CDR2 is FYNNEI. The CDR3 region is CASRVAEKGKF. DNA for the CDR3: TGTGCCAGCAGAGTAGCGGAGAAGGGGAAATTC.